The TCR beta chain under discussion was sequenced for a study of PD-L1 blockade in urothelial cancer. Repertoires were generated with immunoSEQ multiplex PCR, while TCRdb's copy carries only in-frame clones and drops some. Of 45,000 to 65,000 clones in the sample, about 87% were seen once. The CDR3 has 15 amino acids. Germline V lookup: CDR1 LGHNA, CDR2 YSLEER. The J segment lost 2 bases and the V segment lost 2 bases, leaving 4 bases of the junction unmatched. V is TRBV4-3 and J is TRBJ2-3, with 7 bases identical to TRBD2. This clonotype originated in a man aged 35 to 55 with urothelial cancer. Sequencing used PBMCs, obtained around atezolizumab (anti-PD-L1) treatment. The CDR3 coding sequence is TGCGCCAGCAGCCAAACCCTAGCGGTCACAGATACGCAGTATTTT. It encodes CASSQTLAVTDTQYF.